These T cell receptor beta chains were read from a single sample in a study of HIV-infected patients and healthy controls. TCRdb itself ran the 5' RACE reads through MiXCR, one entry per CDR3 protein. This repertoire shows under 8,000 distinct CDR3 sequences, roughly 10% found once; its top ten account for less than 20%. Specimen: blood, collected during antiretroviral therapy. The receptors come from an adult with HIV infection. CDR3s include the opening cysteine and the closing phenylalanine or tryptophan. D genes are given only for firm matches. Only part of the rows carry a size: once, few, many, or a class if the clone is expanded.

D,size,J,V,CDR3,DNA
-,many,TRBJ2-7,TRBV19,CASSARAPSYEQYF,TGTGCCAGTAGTGCCCGGGCGCCATCCTACGAGCAGTACTTC
-,few,TRBJ2-5,TRBV5-4,CASRPTGTWYQETQYF,TGTGCCAGCAGACCAACCGGGACTTGGTACCAAGAGACCCAGTACTTC
-,many,TRBJ2-7,TRBV6-6,CASRNPLDEQYF,TGTGCCAGCAGGAACCCCCTGGACGAGCAGTACTTC
TRBD1,medium-sized,TRBJ2-5,TRBV29-1,CSVSQTGSETQYF,TGCAGCGTTTCTCAGACAGGGTCTGAGACCCAGTACTTC
-,medium-sized,TRBJ2-7,TRBV24-1,CATSSSSRSYEQYF,TGTGCCACCAGTAGCAGCTCTCGCTCCTACGAGCAGTACTTC
-,medium-sized,TRBJ1-4,TRBV7-9,CASSALRGLEKLFF,TGTGCCAGCAGCGCCCTAAGAGGACTTGAAAAACTGTTTTTT
-,many,TRBJ2-5,TRBV25-1,CASSESGQKETQYF,TGTGCCAGCAGTGAATCGGGGCAGAAAGAGACCCAGTACTTC
TRBD1,medium-sized,TRBJ2-5,TRBV28,CASIPGGRRPRKETQYF,TGTGCCAGCATTCCAGGGGGCAGGCGACCTAGAAAAGAGACCCAGTACTTC
-,many,TRBJ2-6,TRBV6-5,CASSYSRQPNSGANVLTF,TGTGCCAGCAGTTACTCACGACAGCCCAACTCTGGGGCCAACGTCCTGACTTTC
-,-,TRBJ2-5,TRBV14,CASSQDWRETQYF,TGTGCCAGCAGCCAAGATTGGAGGGAGACCCAGTACTTC
-,medium-sized,TRBJ2-5,TRBV7-7,CASSQTPRGARETQYF,TGTGCCAGCAGCCAGACTCCGAGGGGGGCTCGAGAGACCCAGTACTTC
TRBD1,many,TRBJ1-4,TRBV24-1,CASEDLTGLRGSNEKLFF,TGTGCCAGCGAAGACTTGACAGGGCTAAGAGGAAGTAATGAAAAACTGTTTTTT
-,-,TRBJ1-3,TRBV7-2,CASSLSGSRGNTIYF,TGTGCCAGCAGCTTAAGCGGCTCCCGCGGAAACACCATATATTTT
TRBD1,medium-sized,TRBJ1-3,TRBV12-3/TRBV12-4,CASKTGAGNTIYF,TGTGCCAGCAAGACAGGGGCTGGAAACACCATATATTTT
-,medium-sized,TRBJ2-1,TRBV18,CASSPPKLAPSYEQFF,TGTGCCAGCTCACCACCCAAACTAGCTCCGTCCTATGAGCAGTTCTTC
-,medium-sized,TRBJ2-3,TRBV6-5,CASSYRELGTDTQYF,TGTGCCAGCAGTTACCGGGAATTGGGCACAGATACGCAGTATTTT
-,-,TRBJ2-2,TRBV11-2,CASAPGPLNSGELFF,TGTGCCAGCGCTCCGGGACCCCTGAACAGTGGGGAGCTGTTTTTT
TRBD1,large,TRBJ1-4,TRBV3-1,CASSQVGTGQNEKLFF,TGTGCCAGCAGCCAAGTAGGGACAGGGCAAAATGAAAAACTGTTTTTT
-,-,TRBJ2-3,TRBV6-1,CASSELGGRTDTQYF,TGTGCCAGCAGTGAGCTGGGGGGGCGAACAGATACGCAGTATTTT
-,many,TRBJ1-6,TRBV27,CASSLSGQFLFSSYNSPLHF,TGTGCCAGCAGTTTGTCCGGACAGTTTCTTTTCAGCTCCTATAATTCACCCCTCCACTTT
-,-,TRBJ1-5,TRBV12-3/TRBV12-4,CASKPQGNQPQHF,TGTGCCAGCAAACCTCAGGGGAATCAGCCCCAGCATTTT
TRBD2,medium-sized,TRBJ2-1,TRBV5-8,CASSLGSGTRGNEQFF,TGTGCCAGCAGCTTGGGGTCCGGGACTAGGGGCAATGAGCAGTTCTTC
TRBD2,many,TRBJ2-5,TRBV5-1,CASSLSGNVRGKGQETQYF,TGCGCCAGCAGCTTGTCAGGGAATGTGCGGGGGAAAGGCCAAGAGACCCAGTACTTC
TRBD1,few,TRBJ2-7,TRBV9,CASSVGTGHYEQYF,TGTGCCAGCAGCGTAGGGACAGGGCACTACGAGCAGTACTTC
TRBD1,medium-sized,TRBJ2-6,TRBV6-5,CATKKPTGYPGANVLTF,TGTGCCACCAAAAAACCGACAGGGTATCCTGGGGCCAACGTCCTGACTTTC
-,medium-sized,TRBJ1-1,TRBV7-9,CASSLIMNTEAFF,TGTGCCAGCAGCTTAATAATGAACACTGAAGCTTTCTTT
-,medium-sized,TRBJ2-7,TRBV7-6,CASSLAVGGRYEQYF,TGTGCCAGCAGCTTGGCCGTCGGGGGCCGCTACGAGCAGTACTTC
-,many,TRBJ2-6,TRBV12-3/TRBV12-4,CATAYGGRAGANVLTF,TGTGCCACCGCATATGGAGGTCGAGCTGGGGCCAACGTCCTGACTTTC
-,-,TRBJ2-1,TRBV6-5,CASHALGYNEQFF,TGTGCCAGCCATGCCCTCGGCTACAATGAGCAGTTCTTC
TRBD2,medium-sized,TRBJ2-3,TRBV7-2,CASSLGLLGTRAGTQYF,TGTGCCAGCAGCTTAGGGTTGTTGGGGACTAGAGCCGGTACGCAGTATTTT
-,-,TRBJ1-5,TRBV18,CASRGGGNQPQHF,TGTGCCAGCCGGGGGGGAGGCAATCAGCCCCAGCATTTT
-,medium-sized,TRBJ2-4,TRBV28,CASSLDWRLGAAKNIQYF,TGTGCCAGCAGTTTAGATTGGAGACTTGGGGCGGCCAAAAACATTCAGTACTTC
TRBD1,many,TRBJ1-2,TRBV29-1,CSVETGGSFYGYTF,TGCAGCGTTGAAACAGGGGGATCATTTTATGGCTACACCTTC
-,many,TRBJ1-2,TRBV7-9,CASSLGVFYGYTF,TGTGCCAGCAGCTTAGGAGTATTCTATGGCTACACCTTC
-,medium-sized,TRBJ2-2,TRBV7-9,CASSLDKWELFF,TGTGCCAGCAGCTTAGACAAATGGGAGCTGTTTTTT
-,medium-sized,TRBJ1-2,TRBV2,CASPPGRASRLYGYTF,TGTGCCAGCCCCCCGGGTCGGGCCTCTAGACTCTATGGCTACACCTTC
-,many,TRBJ2-3,TRBV5-1,CASSKDTTTDTQYF,TGCGCCAGCAGCAAGGACACGACCACAGATACGCAGTATTTT
-,medium-sized,TRBJ1-5,TRBV5-1,CASSLDSGVNQPQHF,TGCGCCAGCAGCTTGGACTCCGGGGTCAATCAGCCCCAGCATTTT
TRBD1,-,TRBJ2-3,TRBV5-1,CASSASPGTGSTDTQYF,TGCGCCAGCAGCGCCTCCCCTGGGACAGGGAGCACAGATACGCAGTATTTT
-,-,TRBJ1-6,TRBV7-9,CASSLEGGAYNSPLHF,TGTGCCAGCAGCTTGGAGGGTGGCGCCTATAATTCACCCCTCCACTTT
TRBD2,medium-sized,TRBJ2-3,TRBV10-3,CAIGDLAGGADTQYF,TGTGCCATCGGGGACCTAGCGGGAGGGGCAGATACGCAGTATTTT
TRBD2,many,TRBJ2-3,TRBV4-1,CASSQESGTTDTQYF,TGCGCCAGCAGCCAAGAGAGCGGGACCACAGATACGCAGTATTTT